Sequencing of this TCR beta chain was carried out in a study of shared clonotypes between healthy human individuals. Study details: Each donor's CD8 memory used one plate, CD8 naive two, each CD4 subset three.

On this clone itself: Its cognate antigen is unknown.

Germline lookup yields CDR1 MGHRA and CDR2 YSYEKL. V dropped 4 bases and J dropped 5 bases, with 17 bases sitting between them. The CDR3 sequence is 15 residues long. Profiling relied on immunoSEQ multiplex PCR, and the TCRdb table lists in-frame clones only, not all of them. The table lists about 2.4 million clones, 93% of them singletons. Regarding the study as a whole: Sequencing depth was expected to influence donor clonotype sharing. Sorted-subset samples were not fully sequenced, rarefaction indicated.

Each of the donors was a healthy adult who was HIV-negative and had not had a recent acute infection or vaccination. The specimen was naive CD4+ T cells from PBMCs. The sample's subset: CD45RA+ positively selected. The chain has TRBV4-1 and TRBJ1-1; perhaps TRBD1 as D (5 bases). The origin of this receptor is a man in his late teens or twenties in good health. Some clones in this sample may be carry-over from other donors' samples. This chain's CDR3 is CASSRQRILNTEAFF. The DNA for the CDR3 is TGCGCCAGCAGCCGACAGCGAATCCTAAATACTGAAGCTTTCTTT.